Detailed here is one TCR beta chain. No antigen is known for it. CDR1 and CDR2 from the germline V gene are MGHRA and YSYEKL. V lost 0 bases, J lost 5 bases, and 9 bases lay in between. CDR3 size: 14 residues. This sample stems from a study of shared clonotypes between healthy human individuals. Study-level findings and limits: Exclusively blood specimens were collected; tissue repertoires likely differ. Naive subsets typically showed greater estimated richness than memory subsets.

The assay ran at deep level. Sequencing was performed with immunoSEQ multiplex PCR; in TCRdb, only in-frame clones are kept and a portion is missing. Of under 1 million clones listed, approximately 96% are singletons. Positive CCR7 selection of CD45RO-negative cells yielded the naive CD8 cells, and terminally differentiated effector memory CD45RA+ cells were excluded. The sequenced sample was naive CD8+ T cells sorted from blood. The TCR comes from a young man in good health. This chain connects TRBV4-1 to TRBJ2-3; D is unresolved. The CDR3 region is CASSQERYGDTQYF. The CDR3 region has the DNA TGCGCCAGCAGCCAAGAGAGGTATGGAGATACGCAGTATTTT.